The rows below give T cell receptor beta chains drawn from one sample of a study of blood T cells in healthy people across ages. TCRdb re-called the 5' RACE reads through MiXCR, storing one row per CDR3 protein. The table includes about 800,000 distinct CDR3 sequences, around half detected once. Sequencing was carried out using blood. The receptors were sampled from a man older than 75 in good health. CDR3s leave out the opening cysteine and the closing phenylalanine or tryptophan.

v_gene	j_gene	CDR3aa
TRBV2	TRBJ2-1	ATRQFSDEQF
TRBV9	TRBJ2-3	ASSRGGGQGGTDTQY
TRBV4-3	TRBJ2-3	ASSQRRTLGTDTQY
TRBV5-1	TRBJ2-1	ASSLATSGYNEQF
TRBV14	TRBJ2-1	ASSSAGTSGTLSSYNEQF
TRBV12-3/TRBV12-4	TRBJ2-5	ASSSWTSEETQY
TRBV4-3	TRBJ1-5	ASSPTGNQPQH
TRBV29-1	TRBJ2-7	SVDGGSEQY
TRBV20-1	TRBJ1-5	SGTGVSNQPQH
TRBV5-1	TRBJ2-2	ASSFTSGSLPGELF
TRBV7-2	TRBJ2-5	ASSLFRGSAQETQY
TRBV12-5	TRBJ2-4	ASGSGTGTREQY
TRBV27	TRBJ1-2	ASRLGDRNYGYT
TRBV6-2/TRBV6-3	TRBJ1-6	ASADRGSPLH
TRBV7-2	TRBJ2-7	ASSYTVGAYEQY
TRBV12-3/TRBV12-4	TRBJ2-7	ASSLAGTLRGEQY
TRBV20-1	TRBJ2-3	RADRDTQY
TRBV7-9	TRBJ2-3	ATTTSGGAEDTQY
TRBV30	TRBJ1-6	AWTLLGSPLH
TRBV7-2	TRBJ2-5	ASSLVTSGSGQETQY
TRBV6-2/TRBV6-3	TRBJ2-7	ASSYSNPRGYEQY
TRBV12-3/TRBV12-4	TRBJ2-1	ASSFLYSETYNEQF
TRBV6-1	TRBJ2-3	ASSPVWVSTDTQY
TRBV20-1	TRBJ2-5	SANSGNLQETQY
TRBV12-3/TRBV12-4	TRBJ2-3	ASSPRGTSGVGTDTEY
TRBV28	.	ASTQMGSQVREQY
TRBV10-3	TRBJ1-1	ATLDRGLTEAF
TRBV5-1	TRBJ1-3	ASSLLATGTGNTIY
TRBV24-1	TRBJ2-5	ATSASSGGMEQY
TRBV5-1	TRBJ2-1	ASSWTTGNNEQF
TRBV28	TRBJ2-5	ATTPGVAQETQY
TRBV6-2/TRBV6-3	TRBJ2-7	ASSRSGSGRANEQY
TRBV5-1	TRBJ2-5	ASSLGLGTGLQETQY